A single sample is the source of the 27 T cell receptor beta chains below, sequenced in a study of OX40 agonist ivuxolimab in advanced cancers. TCRdb's copy holds only in-frame clones and misses some; the assay was immunoSEQ multiplex PCR. The sample yields some 60,000 clones, approximately 86% seen once. The material was CD4+ or CD8+ T cells sorted from blood, obtained in a trial of the OX40 agonist ivuxolimab. Every receptor here comes from an adult with an advanced solid tumor such as melanoma, head and neck, liver or kidney cancer.

V is TRBV9 and J is TRBJ1-3; 7 bases map to TRBD1. Germline V gene data show CDR1 as SGDLS and CDR2 as YYNGEE. The CDR3 contains 17 residues. Losses at the gene ends were 0 bases for V and 0 bases for J; bases not matched to a gene: 6. CDR3 in amino acids: CASSVAPGQSSGNTIYF. CDR3 in DNA: TGTGCCAGCAGCGTAGCGCCGGGACAGAGCTCTGGAAACACCATATATTTT.

The chain employs TRBV5-1 and TRBJ1-4, with unresolved D. Trimming pared 0 bases from V and 3 bases from J, leaving 9 bases between. There are 15 residues in the CDR3. CDR1 is SGHRS, CDR2 YFSETQ, per germline. CDR3 DNA sequence: TGCGCCAGCAGCTTGGTCGGGGAGTCTAATGAAAAACTGTTTTTT. It translates to CASSLVGESNEKLFF.

This chain joins TRBV19 and TRBJ1-1; no clear D gene. The CDR3 has 16 residues. Germline lookup yields CDR1 LNHDA and CDR2 SQIVND (reference sequence). With 0 bases removed from V and 6 bases from J, the gap between germline ends came to 17 bases. The CDR3, as DNA: TGTGCCAGTAGTATAGAGGACGGCCCGACCCCGGCTGAAGCTTTCTTT. Protein product: CASSIEDGPTPAEAFF.

This clone has just a few counts. The rearrangement uses TRBV2 and TRBJ2-2; D gene ambiguous. Germline V lookup: CDR1 SNHLY, CDR2 FYNNEI. Trimming cost V 7 bases and J 0 bases, with 12 bases left between them. The CDR3 contains 15 residues. The CDR3 loop is CASTLRPANTGELFF. The CDR3 bases are TGTGCCAGCACTCTCCGGCCAGCGAACACCGGGGAGCTGTTTTTT.

The J gene is TRBJ1-1, the V gene TRBV12-5, with 10 bases that match TRBD1. Germline assignment: CDR1 LGHNT and CDR2 FRNRAP. V lost 5 bases, J lost 5 bases, and 5 bases stayed unmatched. This CDR3 region has 14 residues. The CDR3: CASGRDRGSTEAFF. The CDR3 nucleotides read TGTGCTAGTGGTAGGGACAGGGGAAGTACTGAAGCTTTCTTT.

This clone occurred once. V and J are TRBV6-5 and TRBJ1-1; D possibly corresponds to TRBD1 (6 bases). From germline, CDR1 is MNHEY and CDR2 SVGAGI. The CDR3 extends over 15 amino acids. V was trimmed by 6 bases and J by 9 bases, leaving 23 bases between them. CDR3 sequence: CASRGPPSPQGKAFF. CDR3 coding DNA: TGTGCCAGCAGGGGGCCCCCCAGTCCCCAGGGGAAAGCTTTCTTT.

The V and J genes are TRBV5-4 and TRBJ2-7, with TRBD2 identical over 8 bases. CDR1 SGHNT and CDR2 YYREEE come from the germline V gene (reference sequence). The CDR3 spans 14 residues. Trimming cost V 2 bases and J 0 bases; bases outside gene matches: 1. Here the CDR3 reads CASSFGGGSYEQYF. The CDR3 DNA reads as TGTGCCAGCAGCTTCGGGGGGGGCTCCTACGAGCAGTACTTC.

V and J are TRBV19 and TRBJ1-6; D unresolved. The V end was cut by 3 bases, the J end by 6 bases, with 12 bases between. CDR1 LNHDA and CDR2 SQIVND come from the germline V gene (reference sequence). The CDR3 is 15 amino acids. CDR3 sequence reads: CASSMYMGANSPLHF. CDR3 nucleotides: TGTGCCAGTAGTATGTATATGGGTGCTAATTCACCCCTCCACTTT.

The chain recombines TRBV30 with TRBJ2-6; D may correspond to TRBD1 or TRBD2 (5 bases each). This CDR3 comprises 16 residues. The V and J ends lost 3 bases and 0 bases respectively, with 12 bases between them. Germline loops: CDR1 GTSNPN, CDR2 SVGIG (reference sequence). The CDR3 DNA reads as TGTGCCTGGAGCCTACCAGGGAGCTCTGGGGCCAACGTCCTGACTTTC. Amino acid sequence: CAWSLPGSSGANVLTF.

The J gene is TRBJ2-1, the V gene TRBV30; 9 bases match TRBD1. Per germline, CDR1 GTSNPN and CDR2 SVGIG (reference sequence). V was pared by 0 bases and J by 5 bases, with 8 bases of the junction left unmatched. CDR3 length: 16 amino acids. The CDR3 DNA reads as TGTGCCTGGAGTGTTCCCGGGACAGGGCGCGACAATGAGCAGTTCTTC. It codes for CAWSVPGTGRDNEQFF.

The chain couples TRBV5-4 to TRBJ1-1, with 7 bases lining up with TRBD1. Germline trimming cut 6 bases from V and 4 bases from J; bases unmatched to any gene: 9. This CDR3 is 14 amino acids long. Germline CDR1 and CDR2: SGHNT and YYREEE (reference sequence). The CDR3: CASNRAGGTTEAFF. The CDR3 DNA reads TGTGCCAGCAATCGGGCAGGGGGTACCACTGAAGCTTTCTTT.

V gene TRBV2 combines with J gene TRBJ2-7; D not resolved. V was clipped by 6 bases and J by 3 bases, with 6 bases between them. Per germline, CDR1 SNHLY and CDR2 FYNNEI. The CDR3 sequence is 11 residues long. Here the CDR3 reads CASRDFYEQYF. The CDR3 nucleotides are TGTGCCAGCAGAGATTTCTACGAGCAGTACTTC.

The chain has TRBV9 and TRBJ1-4; D may be TRBD1 (6 bases). The CDR3 runs 13 residues. The germline V gene has CDR1 SGDLS and CDR2 YYNGEE. Trimming took 3 bases from V and 7 from J, leaving 10 bases between them. CDR3 region: CASSGGASEKLFF. The CDR3 DNA reads TGTGCCAGCAGCGGGGGGGCCAGTGAAAAACTGTTTTTT.

This clone was found a few times. The J gene is TRBJ1-4, the V gene TRBV10-1, with a possible D match to TRBD1 (6 bases). This CDR3 region has 11 residues. V was shortened by 5 bases and J by 16 bases, with 14 bases between the two germline ends. Looked up from germline, CDR1 is WNHNN and CDR2 is SYGVQD (reference sequence). The CDR3 bases are TGCGCCAGCAGTTACAGGGTTGAGAAGTTTTTT. Protein product: CASSYRVEKFF.

In DNA form, the CDR3 reads TGCGCCAGCAGCCCGATAGGGACAGGCATCACCAATGAGCAGTTCTTC. Translating gives CASSPIGTGITNEQFF. The chain combines TRBV5-1 with TRBJ2-1; 8 nucleotides line up with TRBD1. The V segment lost 4 bases and the J segment 6 bases; nucleotides outside the gene matches: 12. Germline V gene lookup returns CDR1 SGHRS and CDR2 YFSETQ. This CDR3 comprises 16 residues.

The chain recombines TRBV18 with TRBJ2-1; 8 bases match TRBD2. Germline values: CDR1 KGHSH, CDR2 LQKENI. V lost 0 bases and J lost 5; bases outside the gene matches: 3. The CDR3 runs to 15 residues. As DNA, the CDR3 is TGTGCCAGCTCACCACCCACGGGGGGGCACAATGAGCAGTTCTTC. This sequence encodes CASSPPTGGHNEQFF.

The chain uses TRBV4-3 and TRBJ1-1, with TRBD1 matching over 8 bases. CDR3 size: 15 residues. Germline trimming cut 0 bases from V and 8 bases from J; bases unmatched to any gene: 8. The germline V gene encodes CDR1 LGHNA and CDR2 YSLEER. In DNA, the CDR3 is TGCGCCAGCAGCCAAGATAGACAGGGGAGAACCGAAGCTTTCTTT. Amino acid sequence: CASSQDRQGRTEAFF.

The rearrangement uses TRBV27 and TRBJ1-5, with D tentatively TRBD1 (5 bases). V shed 4 bases and J shed 5 bases, with 9 bases lying between them. CDR3 length equals 13 residues. The germline V gene has CDR1 MNHEY and CDR2 SMNVEV (reference sequence). This CDR3 reads CASSYQGDQPQHF. The CDR3 DNA sequence: TGTGCCAGCAGTTACCAGGGCGATCAGCCCCAGCATTTT.

The chain joins TRBV11-2 to TRBJ1-6, with D possibly being TRBD1 (6 bases). Germline V gene lookup returns CDR1 SGHAT and CDR2 FQNNGV. There are 15 residues in the CDR3. V shed 5 bases and J shed 11 bases, with 19 bases lying between them. The CDR3 region has the DNA TGTGCCAGCAGCAGCGGACAGCCGAGGGGGGCACCCCTCCACTTT. Its translation: CASSSGQPRGAPLHF.

The chain couples TRBV11-2 to TRBJ2-7; D uncertain. The length of the CDR3 is 13 residues. With 5 bases removed from V and 5 bases from J, the gap between germline ends came to 13 bases. The germline gives CDR1 SGHAT, CDR2 FQNNGV. The CDR3 coding sequence is TGTGCCAGCAGCCGGAACAGATTCGACGAGCAGTACTTC. It translates to CASSRNRFDEQYF.

The rearrangement uses TRBV5-8 and TRBJ2-3; no definite D call. Germline V lookup: CDR1 SGHTS, CDR2 YDEGEE. The ends were cut back, 4 bases at V and 3 bases at J, with 6 bases in the middle. The CDR3 contains 12 residues. The DNA for the CDR3 is TGTGCCAGCAGCCCCAGGACAGATACGCAGTATTTT. It codes for CASSPRTDTQYF.

The V call is TRBV6-1, the J call TRBJ1-5; D possibly corresponds to TRBD1 (6 bases). Germline CDR1 reads MNHNS; CDR2 reads SASEGT. The CDR3 has 15 amino acids. Trimming cost V 1 base and J 7 bases, with 14 bases left between them. CDR3 sequence (DNA): TGTGCCAGCAGTGAAGATCAGGGGACACGGCAGCCCCAGCATTTT. The encoded protein is CASSEDQGTRQPQHF.

The genes are TRBV6-1 and TRBJ1-2, with D unclear. The CDR3 is made up of 13 amino acids. Trimming shortened V by 2 bases and J by 4 bases, and 8 bases separated the two germline ends. Germline loops: CDR1 MNHNS, CDR2 SASEGT. The CDR3 nucleotides are TGTGCCAGCAGTGAACCGGGCACCTATGGCTACACCTTC. It specifies CASSEPGTYGYTF.

The CDR3 region is CASTLLNQGELFF. The CDR3 nucleotides are TGTGCCAGCACCCTTTTAAATCAGGGAGAGCTGTTTTTT. The J gene is TRBJ2-2, the V gene TRBV11-1; maybe TRBD1 (5 bases). Between the trimmed V and J ends, which lost 7 bases and 11 bases, there was a span of 17 bases. Germline-derived CDR1 and CDR2 are SGHAT and FQDESV (reference sequence). This CDR3 has 13 residues.

The chain combines TRBV27 with TRBJ1-6, with a tentative D call TRBD1 (6 bases). From germline, CDR1 is MNHEY and CDR2 SMNVEV (reference sequence). Trimming pared 6 bases from V and 7 bases from J, leaving 7 bases between. CDR3 length equals 12 residues. The CDR3 reads CASSTGNSPLHF. The CDR3 DNA follows: TGTGCCAGCAGCACAGGGAATTCACCCCTCCACTTT.

This clone has more than one count but fewer than ten. This chain connects TRBV14 to TRBJ2-1; 10 bases match TRBD2. V shed 2 bases and J 6 bases; nucleotides not matched to a gene: 10. This CDR3 spans 17 amino acids. Germline CDR1 SGHDN, CDR2 FVKESK. CDR3 bases: TGTGCCAGCAGCCAACTGAGCGGACTAGCGGTACTCAATGAGCAGTTCTTC. It encodes CASSQLSGLAVLNEQFF.

This chain uses TRBV7-2 with TRBJ1-4; 7 positions match TRBD1. Trimming cost V 5 bases and J 8 bases; bases outside gene matches: 8. The CDR3 is 14 amino acids. CDR1 is SGHTA and CDR2 is FQGNSA in the germline V gene. CDR3 protein: CASSRLGGLEKLFF. As DNA, the CDR3 is TGTGCCAGCAGCCGCTTAGGGGGCTTAGAAAAACTGTTTTTT.